This T cell receptor (beta chain) was obtained from a study of CD8+CD57+ T cells in acquired aplastic anemia. Study summary: Sorted CD4+ and CD8+ cell DNA averaged roughly 3.2 ug. Study-wide results and caveats: It was found that more than 25 CD8+ CDR3 sequences were shared between patients and controls.

About this clonotype: Antigen specificity is unknown.

Profiles of TCR beta VDJ and CDR3 were generated from a genomic DNA template. MiXCR, applied by TCRdb to the reads, yields one record per CDR3 protein. The repertoire holds over 150,000 distinct CDR3 sequences, with under 55% as singletons. The sequenced patients had an expansion of CD8+CD57+ cells seen by flow cytometry. V was clipped by 6 bases and J by 0 bases; unmatched bases: 17. The CDR3 is made up of 21 amino acids. Germline lookup yields CDR1 MGHDK and CDR2 SYGVNS. This sequence was found in a human donor with aplastic anemia. This chain joins TRBV25-1 and TRBJ2-2, with 12 bases that match TRBD2. Sequenced sample: sorted CD4+, CD8+, or CD8+CD57+ T cells (not recorded which) from PBMCs. CDR3 region: CASSPAQTSGRRWPNTGELFF. The CDR3 DNA reads TGTGCCAGCAGCCCCGCGCAGACTAGCGGGAGACGGTGGCCGAACACCGGGGAGCTGTTTTTT.